The 2 T cell receptor beta chains presented below share a single source sample, sequenced in a study of T cell responses to AZD1222 COVID-19 vaccine. The table came from immunoSEQ multiplex PCR; TCRdb's copy has only in-frame clones and leaves some out. The data hold roughly 130,000 clones, with around 90% observed a single time. This material consisted of peripheral blood, taken 28 days after the second AZD1222 dose. These receptors were collected from an adult who received the AZD1222 COVID-19 vaccine.

This clone was counted many times. The V and J genes are TRBV18 and TRBJ1-3; D gene ambiguous. The CDR3 contains 13 residues. Per germline, CDR1 KGHSH and CDR2 LQKENI. Trimming removed 1 base at V and 4 bases at J, with 5 bases between. CDR3 nucleotide sequence: TGTGCCAGCTCACCACGCGCGGGAAACACCATATATTTT. Protein product: CASSPRAGNTIYF.

The CDR3 spells CAIRSGLKKDTQYF. Here the CDR3 DNA reads TGTGCCATCAGGTCGGGATTAAAAAAGGATACGCAGTATTTT. The chain recombines TRBV10-3 with TRBJ2-3, with D maybe TRBD2 (5 bases). The V gene lost 6 bases and the J gene lost 6 bases, with 16 bases spanning the gap. CDR1 ENHRY and CDR2 SYGVKD come from the germline V gene. This CDR3 spans 14 amino acids.